Each of the 16 T cell receptor beta chains below was sequenced from the same sample in a study of T cell responses to AZD1222 COVID-19 vaccine. Profiled with immunoSEQ multiplex PCR; TCRdb holds only in-frame clones, not every one. Among fewer than 150,000 clones listed, 90% to 95% were seen once. Here the sequenced sample was peripheral blood, taken 28 days after the second AZD1222 dose. These receptors all stem from an adult who received the AZD1222 COVID-19 vaccine.

The rearrangement uses TRBV13 and TRBJ2-1, with D perhaps TRBD1 or TRBD2 (5 bases each). This CDR3 has 16 amino acids. Germline V gene data show CDR1 as PRHDT and CDR2 as FYEKMQ (reference sequence). The ends were cut back, 6 bases at V and 9 bases at J, with 24 bases in the middle. In DNA form, the CDR3 reads TGTGCCAGCAGTCTTTTTGGGGGACCCAGGGAAGCTGAGCAGTTCTTC. Translating gives CASSLFGGPREAEQFF.

This clone was found a few times. V is TRBV2 and J is TRBJ1-3; D call uncertain. The length of the CDR3 is 12 residues. Germline CDR1 SNHLY, CDR2 FYNNEI. The V end lost 7 bases, the J end lost 4 bases, and 8 bases lay between the germline ends. CDR3 nucleotides: TGTGCCAGCAATCCGGAGGGAAACACCATATATTTT. Its protein product is CASNPEGNTIYF.

The chain links TRBV5-1 to TRBJ1-6, with a possible D match to TRBD1 (5 bases). This CDR3 is built from 16 residues. The V and J ends lost 0 bases and 2 bases respectively, with 9 bases between them. Germline V gene data show CDR1 as SGHRS and CDR2 as YFSETQ. The CDR3 here is CASSLGGGTYNSPLHF. Written as DNA, the CDR3 is TGCGCCAGCAGCTTGGGGGGGGGAACCTATAATTCACCCCTCCACTTT.

The rearrangement uses TRBV5-4 and TRBJ1-1, with 9 bases matching TRBD1. Germline loops: CDR1 SGHNT, CDR2 YYREEE (reference sequence). The length of the CDR3 is 14 residues. Trimming took 5 bases from V and 5 from J; bases not matched to a gene: 7. CDR3 in DNA: TGTGCCAGCAGGAATTACAGGGGGCGAACTGAAGCTTTCTTT. Translating it yields CASRNYRGRTEAFF.

V is TRBV29-1 and J is TRBJ1-4; D ambiguous. Germline CDR1 SQVTM, CDR2 ANQGSEA. The CDR3 loop spans 12 amino acids. V was cut by 7 bases and J by 7 bases, with 13 bases left in between. The CDR3 DNA sequence: TGCAGCGGTCGCGGGTCCGGTGAAAAACTGTTTTTT. Its protein is CSGRGSGEKLFF.

The chain has TRBV7-8 and TRBJ2-3; D perhaps matches TRBD1 (6 bases). This CDR3 has 16 residues. Trimming removed 3 bases at V and 0 bases at J, with 13 bases between. CDR1 is SGHVS, CDR2 FQNEAQ, per germline. The CDR3: CASSFITGWSTDTQYF. In DNA, the CDR3 is TGTGCCAGCAGCTTCATAACAGGGTGGAGCACAGATACGCAGTATTTT. Together with reference TRBV7-8 and TRBJ2-3, the CDR3 gives the full variable domain: GAGVSQSPRYKVAKRGQDVALRCDPISGHVSLFWYQQALGQGPEFLTYFQNEAQLDKSGLPSDRFFAERPEGSVSTLKIQRTQQEDSAVYLCASSFITGWSTDTQYFGPGTRLTVL.

V and J are TRBV6-2 or TRBV6-3 and TRBJ2-3; 8 bases align to TRBD2. The CDR3 consists of 14 residues. Trimming took 5 bases from V and 5 from J; bases not matched to a gene: 6. Per the germline V gene, CDR1 is MNHEY and CDR2 is SVGEGT. The CDR3 loop is CASSRPGLGDTQYF. In DNA, the CDR3 is TGTGCCAGCAGTAGACCGGGACTAGGAGATACGCAGTATTTT.

The chain couples TRBV7-9 to TRBJ1-4, with 7 bases identical to TRBD1. The CDR3 loop spans 15 amino acids. J gave up 6 bases and V 5 bases, and 9 bases lay outside the gene matches. Germline lookup yields CDR1 SEHNR and CDR2 FQNEAQ (reference sequence). The CDR3, as DNA: TGTGCCAGCAGCCCTACCGGACAGGAGGATGAAAAACTGTTTTTT. This sequence encodes CASSPTGQEDEKLFF.

CDR3 loop: CASTAQSYEQYF. In DNA, the CDR3 is TGTGCCAGCACCGCCCAGTCCTACGAGCAGTACTTC. V usage is TRBV6-5 and J usage is TRBJ2-7, with D unresolved. Trimming pared 7 bases from V and 1 base from J, leaving 8 bases between. Per the germline V gene, CDR1 is MNHEY and CDR2 is SVGAGI. This CDR3 has 12 amino acids.

The chain is built from TRBV5-5 and TRBJ1-2; D gene ambiguous. Germline V CDR1 and CDR2: SGHKS, YYEKEE (reference sequence). V shed 0 bases and J shed 4 bases, with 10 bases lying between them. This CDR3 comprises 14 residues. The CDR3 bases are TGTGCCAGCAGCTTGGGGAGGCAGCCCTATGGCTACACCTTC. Translation gives CASSLGRQPYGYTF.

This clone has only one observation. The CDR3 sequence: CASSKGTGRPDTQYF. In DNA, the CDR3 is TGTGCCAGTAGCAAGGGGACAGGGCGCCCAGATACGCAGTATTTT. The V call is TRBV19, the J call TRBJ2-3; 9 bases match TRBD1. Trimming at V came to 6 bases and at J to 4 bases, leaving 8 bases not matched to a gene. The CDR3 spans 15 residues. CDR1 and CDR2 (germline): LNHDA, SQIVND (reference sequence).

This chain links TRBV6-5 with TRBJ2-1, with 8 bases lining up with TRBD1. V lost 0 bases and J lost 9; bases outside the gene matches: 7. The CDR3 runs 15 residues. Germline CDR1 MNHEY, CDR2 SVGAGI. The CDR3 here is CASSYSNPGGPEQFF. The CDR3 region has the DNA TGTGCCAGCAGTTACTCTAACCCAGGGGGCCCTGAGCAGTTCTTC.

The chain links TRBV6-2 or TRBV6-3 to TRBJ2-7; 10 nucleotides match TRBD1. The CDR3 loop spans 16 amino acids. Germline values: CDR1 MNHEY, CDR2 SVGEGT. The V segment lost 4 bases and the J segment 4 bases; nucleotides outside the gene matches: 10. The CDR3 nucleotides are TGTGCCAGCAGTTTCAACCGGGACAGGGGCCAGTACGAGCAGTACTTC. The encoded protein is CASSFNRDRGQYEQYF.

The chain combines TRBV6-5 with TRBJ2-7; 7 bases fit TRBD1. Germline V gene sequence: CDR1 MNHEY, CDR2 SVGAGI. The CDR3 is made up of 15 amino acids. V was clipped by 0 bases and J by 2 bases; unmatched bases: 4. This chain's CDR3 is CASSYSTGLPYEQYF. For the CDR3, the DNA is TGTGCCAGCAGTTACTCGACAGGGCTCCCCTACGAGCAGTACTTC.

This chain links TRBV7-9 with TRBJ1-3, with a tentative D call TRBD1 (5 bases). The CDR3 has 17 amino acids. Between the trimmed V and J ends, which lost 5 bases and 2 bases, there was a span of 19 bases. Germline CDR1 is SEHNR and CDR2 is FQNEAQ (reference sequence). CDR3 bases: TGTGCCAGCAGCCCAAGGTCGGGGACCCGCGCTGGAAACACCATATATTTT. It translates to CASSPRSGTRAGNTIYF.

The chain recombines TRBV13 with TRBJ1-4, with TRBD1 matching 9 bases. Germline CDR1 reads PRHDT; CDR2 reads FYEKMQ (reference sequence). The V gene end was trimmed by 2 bases and the J gene end by 4 bases; junction bases not matched to a gene: 11. This CDR3 region has 18 residues. CDR3 amino acids: CASSLRPPLTGGNEKLFF. In DNA, the CDR3 is TGTGCCAGCAGCTTACGTCCCCCCCTGACAGGGGGTAATGAAAAACTGTTTTTT.